Below are 2 T cell receptor beta chains sequenced from a single sample in a study of T cell responses to AZD1222 COVID-19 vaccine. TCRdb's copy holds only in-frame clones and misses some; the assay was immunoSEQ multiplex PCR. The sample includes 120,000 or so clones, roughly 85% seen only once; the top ten take roughly 9.1%. The material sequenced was peripheral blood, taken on day 0 of AZD1222 vaccination. The origin of the receptors is an adult in good health.

The rearrangement uses TRBV18 and TRBJ2-7; 7 bases agree with TRBD1. J lost 0 bases, V lost 3 bases, and 2 bases had no gene match. The CDR3 runs 14 residues. Germline V gene sequence: CDR1 KGHSH, CDR2 LQKENI. The CDR3 nucleotides read TGTGCCAGCTCACCGGGACAGCCCTCCTACGAGCAGTACTTC. This codes for CASSPGQPSYEQYF.

V usage is TRBV21-1 and J usage is TRBJ2-3; TRBD2, the table's D call, was not compared with the DNA. TRBV21-1 is a pseudogene. The length of the CDR3 is 15 residues. The CDR3 DNA is TGTGCCAGCAGCAACGAATTCGGGTTCACAGATACGCAGTATTTT. This encodes CASSNEFGFTDTQYF.